This T cell receptor beta chain came from a study of blood T cell repertoires in COVID-19. Study in general: Specimens from acute and convalescent COVID-19 originated in the United States, Italy and Spain. PBMCs, B-cell-depleted T cells, or T cells provided the cDNA or gDNA that made up the material.

As originally analysed: Amplification from reference gene primers served as the basis for estimated nucleated cell counts. Sequenced by immunoSEQ multiplex PCR; TCRdb stores in-frame clones only, minus some. D and trimming come from the DNA, and the V and J calls and clone size come from that table. The sample includes tens of thousands of clones, over 90% seen only once; the top ten take around 5.2%. In germline, CDR1 is SEHNR, CDR2 FQNEAQ (reference sequence). Trimming stripped 5 bases from V and 3 bases from J, with 13 bases between. This CDR3 spans 15 amino acids. The receptor was isolated from a human donor in a cohort sampled during active COVID-19. The material sequenced was peripheral blood. V is TRBV7-9 and J is TRBJ1-4; D possibly corresponds to TRBD1 (6 bases). DNA of the CDR3: TGTGCCAGCAGCCAAGCAGGGGCGGCTAATGAAAAACTGTTTTTT. Amino acids: CASSQAGAANEKLFF. The whole variable domain, filled in from reference TRBV7-9 and TRBJ1-4, reads DTGVSQNPRHKITKRGQNVTFRCDPISEHNRLYWYRQTLGQGPEFLTYFQNEAQLEKSRLLSDRFSAERPKGSFSTLEIQRTEQGDSAMYLCASSQAGAANEKLFFGSGTQLSVL.